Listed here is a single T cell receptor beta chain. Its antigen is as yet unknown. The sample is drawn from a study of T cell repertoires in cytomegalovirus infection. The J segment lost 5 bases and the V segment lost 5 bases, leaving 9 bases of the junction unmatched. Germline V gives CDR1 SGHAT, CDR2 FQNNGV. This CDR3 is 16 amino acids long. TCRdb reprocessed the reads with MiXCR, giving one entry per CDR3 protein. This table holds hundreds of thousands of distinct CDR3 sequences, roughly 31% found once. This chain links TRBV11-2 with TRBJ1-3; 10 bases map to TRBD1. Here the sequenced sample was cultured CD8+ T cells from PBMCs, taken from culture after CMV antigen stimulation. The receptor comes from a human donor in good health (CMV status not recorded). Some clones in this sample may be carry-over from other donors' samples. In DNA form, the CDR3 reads TGTGCCAGCAGCAAGGCCGGGACAGGGGTTCGAAACACCATATATTTT. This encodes CASSKAGTGVRNTIYF.